This T cell receptor beta chain was observed in a study of control samples from healthy donors and cancer patients. This clone has a single count. J gave up 3 bases and V 2 bases, and 2 bases lay outside the gene matches. The germline V gene has CDR1 ENHRY and CDR2 SYGVKD. The CDR3 has 14 amino acids. Clones were sequenced by immunoSEQ multiplex PCR, and TCRdb holds only the in-frame ones, with some missing. The sample consists of about 120,000 clones, around 87% of them appearing once. J is TRBJ1-2 and V is TRBV10-3; 8 nucleotides align to TRBD1. The source material was blood. This TCR derives from a man aged 55 to 70 in good health. The CDR3 is CAISEQGADYGYTF. Here the CDR3 DNA reads TGTGCCATCAGTGAGCAGGGGGCGGACTATGGCTACACCTTC.